One sample yielded the 2 T cell receptor beta chains listed below, sequenced in a study of cytomegalovirus exposure and HLA in healthy donors. Primers included in the PCR were 60 Vbeta and 13 Jbeta primers. Clones were read by immunoSEQ multiplex PCR, and TCRdb kept only the in-frame ones, dropping some. The sample lists 35,000 to 50,000 clones; 50% to 75% were seen once. The sample taken for sequencing was PBMCs. The receptor source for this set is a human donor in good health.

This clone was detected only a few times. This chain links TRBV6-6 with TRBJ2-1; TRBD1 aligns across 7 bases. CDR1 and CDR2 from the germline V gene are MNHNY and SVGAGI (reference sequence). This CDR3 comprises 12 residues. The trim removed 5 bases at V and 14 bases at J, leaving 9 bases unmatched. As DNA, the CDR3 is TGTGCCAGCAGTCCGCCACAGGGGAGCGAGTTCTTC. Its translation: CASSPPQGSEFF.

This clone was detected a few times. The chain has TRBV18 and TRBJ2-6, with unresolved D. The CDR3 has 14 residues. Per the germline V gene, CDR1 is KGHSH and CDR2 is LQKENI. Trimming left V 2 bases short and J 2 bases short, with 4 bases between. The DNA of the CDR3 is TGTGCCAGCTCACCATTAGCTGGGGCCAACGTCCTGACTTTC. Its protein is CASSPLAGANVLTF.